These T cell receptor beta chains were read from a single sample in a study of OX40 agonist ivuxolimab in advanced cancers. Data came from immunoSEQ multiplex PCR; TCRdb stores just in-frame clones and leaves some out. This sample has about 75,000 clones, with approximately 81% found just once. Sequenced here: CD4+ or CD8+ T cells sorted from blood, sampled in a trial of the OX40 agonist ivuxolimab. These receptors originate from an adult with an advanced solid tumor such as melanoma, head and neck, liver or kidney cancer. Both conserved end residues are part of each CDR3. The order of the fields is D gene, V gene, clone size, J gene, CDR3 protein, CDR3 DNA. A D gene is named only where the DNA matches it firmly. Size is stated for part of the rows, as once, few or many counts, or as a class when the clone is expanded.

>NA|TRBV19|NA|TRBJ1-5
CASSFRQGNQPQHF
TGTGCCAGTAGTTTCCGGCAGGGCAATCAGCCCCAGCATTTT
>TRBD2|TRBV11-2|NA|TRBJ2-7
CASSLLAGGPYEQYF
TGTGCCAGCAGCTTACTAGCGGGAGGTCCCTACGAGCAGTACTTC
>NA|TRBV5-1|NA|TRBJ2-1
CASSLSGNEQFF
TGCGCCAGCAGCTTATCGGGGAATGAGCAGTTCTTC
>NA|TRBV4-1|NA|TRBJ2-7
CASSQEFRGASYEQYF
TGCGCCAGCAGCCAAGAATTCCGGGGGGCCTCCTACGAGCAGTACTTC
>TRBD2|TRBV5-1|NA|TRBJ2-5
CASSSTSGQETQYF
TGCGCCAGCAGCTCGACTAGCGGCCAAGAGACCCAGTACTTC
>TRBD1|TRBV19|NA|TRBJ2-6
CASRRGTAISGANVLTF
TGTGCCAGTAGAAGAGGGACAGCGATCTCTGGGGCCAACGTCCTGACTTTC
>TRBD2|TRBV28|NA|TRBJ2-1
CASSQPSGSPVNEQFF
TGTGCCAGCAGCCAACCTAGCGGGAGTCCGGTCAATGAGCAGTTCTTC
>NA|TRBV4-1|few|TRBJ1-5
CASSQDGFQPQHF
TGCGCCAGCAGCCAAGATGGGTTCCAGCCCCAGCATTTT
>NA|TRBV28|NA|TRBJ1-5
CASLKSNQPQHF
TGTGCCAGCCTGAAGAGCAATCAGCCCCAGCATTTT
>NA|TRBV5-4|NA|TRBJ2-7
CASSLDPGPDYEQYF
TGTGCCAGCAGCCTGGATCCGGGACCCGACTACGAGCAGTACTTC
>TRBD2|TRBV11-2|NA|TRBJ2-2
CASSSPGLAGVWSTGELFF
TGTGCCAGCAGCTCTCCGGGACTAGCGGGAGTCTGGAGCACCGGGGAGCTGTTTTTT
>NA|TRBV15|NA|TRBJ2-1
CATSRDWAANNEQFF
TGTGCCACCAGCAGAGATTGGGCGGCCAACAATGAGCAGTTCTTC
>TRBD1|TRBV19|NA|TRBJ1-1
CASSISTGLTEAFF
TGTGCCAGTAGTATATCGACAGGGCTCACTGAAGCTTTCTTT
>TRBD1|TRBV2|few|TRBJ2-5
CASSQGQGGGETQYF
TGTGCCAGCAGCCAAGGACAGGGAGGCGGAGAGACCCAGTACTTC
>TRBD2|TRBV7-9|NA|TRBJ2-3
CASSGGLAGVDTQYF
TGTGCCAGCAGCGGTGGACTAGCGGGAGTAGATACGCAGTATTTT
>TRBD2|TRBV10-3|NA|TRBJ2-7
CASTSGGSSYEQYF
TGTGCCAGCACTAGCGGTGGAAGCTCCTACGAGCAGTACTTC
>NA|TRBV29-1|NA|TRBJ2-3
CSDSTGTDTQYF
TGCAGCGATAGCACCGGCACAGATACGCAGTATTTT
>TRBD1|TRBV19|NA|TRBJ2-1
CASSSGQTFEQFF
TGTGCCAGTAGCTCGGGACAGACTTTTGAGCAGTTCTTC
>NA|TRBV19|NA|TRBJ1-1
CASGNPTGNAEAFF
TGTGCCAGTGGAAACCCAACAGGGAACGCTGAAGCTTTCTTT
>TRBD1|TRBV6-1|NA|TRBJ1-1
CASRVGQGTAFF
TGTGCCAGCAGAGTAGGACAGGGGACCGCTTTCTTT
>TRBD1|TRBV28|NA|TRBJ2-3
CAGGTGAKSTDTQYF
TGTGCCGGGGGGACAGGGGCCAAAAGCACAGATACGCAGTATTTT
>TRBD1|TRBV6-5|NA|TRBJ1-1
CASRSDRVDGEAFF
TGTGCCAGCCGTTCGGACAGGGTCGATGGTGAAGCTTTCTTT
>NA|TRBV18|few|TRBJ2-7
CASSPERDYEQYF
TGTGCCAGCTCACCAGAACGGGACTACGAGCAGTACTTC
>NA|TRBV11-2|once|TRBJ2-5
CASSLVVQETQYF
TGTGCCAGCAGCTTAGTTGTCCAAGAGACCCAGTACTTC
>TRBD2|TRBV10-3|NA|TRBJ2-5
CAISGRLAGMETQYF
TGTGCCATCAGTGGCAGACTAGCGGGAATGGAGACCCAGTACTTC
>NA|TRBV25-1|NA|TRBJ2-2
CATSRPGVNPGELFF
TGTGCCACCTCGAGACCGGGAGTGAACCCCGGGGAGCTGTTTTTT
>TRBD2|TRBV19|once|TRBJ2-1
CASSISGLEFNEQFF
TGTGCCAGTAGTATATCGGGACTAGAGTTCAATGAGCAGTTCTTC
>NA|TRBV28|NA|TRBJ1-4
CASTGMNEKLFF
TGTGCCAGCACAGGGATGAACGAAAAACTGTTTTTT
>TRBD2|TRBV5-8|NA|TRBJ2-3
CASSTGLARSTDTQYF
TGTGCCAGCAGCACCGGACTAGCCAGAAGCACAGATACGCAGTATTTT
>TRBD2|TRBV5-1|NA|TRBJ2-5
CASSLTRFAGGQETQYF
TGCGCCAGCAGCCTAACTCGCTTTGCGGGAGGCCAAGAGACCCAGTACTTC
>NA|TRBV27|NA|TRBJ2-7
CASSLSGGTGGYEQYF
TGTGCCAGCAGTTTATCGGGGGGGACAGGAGGCTACGAGCAGTACTTC
>NA|TRBV5-6|NA|TRBJ2-1
CASSFWGTSYNEQFF
TGTGCCAGCAGCTTTTGGGGAACGTCCTACAATGAGCAGTTCTTC
>NA|TRBV6-5|once|TRBJ2-1
CASSYSNVYNEQFF
TGTGCCAGCAGTTACTCGAACGTTTACAATGAGCAGTTCTTC
>NA|TRBV5-8|few|TRBJ2-7
CASSLSGTPTYEQYF
TGTGCCAGCAGCTTGTCTGGGACACCGACCTACGAGCAGTACTTC
>TRBD1|TRBV6-1|NA|TRBJ1-6
CASSEPGQGVYNSPLHF
TGTGCCAGCAGTGAACCGGGACAGGGGGTCTATAATTCACCCCTCCACTTT